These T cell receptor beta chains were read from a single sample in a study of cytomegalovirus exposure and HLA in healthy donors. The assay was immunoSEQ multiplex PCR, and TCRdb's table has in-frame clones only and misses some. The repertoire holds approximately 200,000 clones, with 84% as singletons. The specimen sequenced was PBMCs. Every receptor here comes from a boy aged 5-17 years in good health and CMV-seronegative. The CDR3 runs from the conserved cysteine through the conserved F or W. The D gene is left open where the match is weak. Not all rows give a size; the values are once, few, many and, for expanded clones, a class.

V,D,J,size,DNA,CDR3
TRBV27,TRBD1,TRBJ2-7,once,TGTGCCAGCAGTGTACACAGGGGCTACGAGCAGTACTTC,CASSVHRGYEQYF
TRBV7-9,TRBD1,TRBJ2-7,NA,TGTGCCAGCAGGAGGGACAGCTCCTACGAGCAGTACTTC,CASRRDSSYEQYF
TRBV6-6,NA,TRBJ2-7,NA,TGTGCCAGCAGTTACTCCTCAGTCAGCTACGAGCAGTACTTC,CASSYSSVSYEQYF
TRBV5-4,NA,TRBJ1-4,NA,TGTGCCAGCAGCAATGGGGGCAACCCGGAAAAACTGTTTTTT,CASSNGGNPEKLFF
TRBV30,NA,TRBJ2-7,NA,TGTGCCTGGAGTGTTGGGGCCAGGATCAACTACGAGCAGTACTTC,CAWSVGARINYEQYF
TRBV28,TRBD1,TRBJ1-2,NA,TGTGCCAGCAGTCTCGACAGGGATCGTGGCTACACCTTC,CASSLDRDRGYTF
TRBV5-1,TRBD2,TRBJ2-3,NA,TGCGCCAGCAGCTTGAGATTGGGACTAGCGGGGGGAACAGATACGCAGTATTTT,CASSLRLGLAGGTDTQYF
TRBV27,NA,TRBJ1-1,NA,TGTGCCAGCAGTTTATGGGGGGGCGGTCGTGGAGCTTTCTTT,CASSLWGGGRGAFF
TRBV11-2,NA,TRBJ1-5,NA,TGTGCCAGCAGCTTACAGGGGAGCAATCAGCCCCAGCATTTT,CASSLQGSNQPQHF
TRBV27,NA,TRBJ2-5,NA,TGTGCCAGCAGTTTAATCGCAGTAAGACAAGAGACCCAGTACTTC,CASSLIAVRQETQYF
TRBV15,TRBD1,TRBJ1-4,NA,TGTGCCACCAGCCGGACAGGGAGGGTGGAAAAACTGTTTTTT,CATSRTGRVEKLFF
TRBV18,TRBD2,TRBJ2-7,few,TGTGCCAGCTCACCTGCTAGCGGTGTGGGGGAGCAGTACTTC,CASSPASGVGEQYF
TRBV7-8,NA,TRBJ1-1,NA,TGTGCCAGCAGATTAGGGAGTCTGAACACTGAAGCTTTCTTT,CASRLGSLNTEAFF
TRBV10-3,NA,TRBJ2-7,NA,TGTGCCATCAGTGAGTCGACAGGAACCACTTACGAGCAGTACTTC,CAISESTGTTYEQYF
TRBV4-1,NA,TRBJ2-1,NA,TGCGCCAGCAGCCAAGATGAATGGAGGGCCGGGGCCGATGAGCAGTTCTTC,CASSQDEWRAGADEQFF
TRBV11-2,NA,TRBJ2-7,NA,TGTGCCAGCAGCGCCCCGACAACCTACGAGCAGTACTTC,CASSAPTTYEQYF
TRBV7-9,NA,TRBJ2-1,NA,TGTGCCAGCAGTGCGGCCCTCTACAATGAGCAGTTCTTC,CASSAALYNEQFF
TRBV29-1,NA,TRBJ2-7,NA,TGCAGCGTTGAAGCTGTGGGCGCACTAGGCCCAACCGAGCAGTACTTC,CSVEAVGALGPTEQYF
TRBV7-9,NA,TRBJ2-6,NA,TGTGCCAGCAGCGCGACCACGGGATCATCGGTAGCTGGGGCCAACGTCCTGACTTTC,CASSATTGSSVAGANVLTF
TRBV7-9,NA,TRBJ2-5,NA,TGTGCCAGCTACGGGAATGGGATCCTTCGGGAGAGTTTGGTTGAGACCCAGTACTTC,CASYGNGILRESLVETQYF
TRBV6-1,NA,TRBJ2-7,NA,TGTGCCAGCAGCGGGAGCTTTCCTTACGAGCAGTACTTC,CASSGSFPYEQYF
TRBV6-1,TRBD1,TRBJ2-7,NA,TGTGCCAGCAGCCGGACAGGGGCCACCGGCGAGCAGTACTTC,CASSRTGATGEQYF
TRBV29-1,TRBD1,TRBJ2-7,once,TGCAGCGTCGGACAGGGGGTAAGCTACGAGCAGTACTTC,CSVGQGVSYEQYF
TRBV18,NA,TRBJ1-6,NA,TGTGCCAGCTCAGTAGGACAGAATAATTCACCCCTCCACTTT,CASSVGQNNSPLHF
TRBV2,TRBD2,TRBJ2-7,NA,TGTGCCAGCAGTGAAGCGGGAATAGCGGGAGGGCCTGGACACGAGCAGTACTTC,CASSEAGIAGGPGHEQYF
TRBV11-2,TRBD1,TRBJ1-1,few,TGTGCCAGCAGCTTAGAAGGGAACAGGGGGGGAACTGAAGCTTTCTTT,CASSLEGNRGGTEAFF
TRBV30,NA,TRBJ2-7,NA,TGTGCCTGGAGTGTACGGGCAGGGGGAGGAGAGCAGTACTTC,CAWSVRAGGGEQYF
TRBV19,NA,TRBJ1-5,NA,TGTGCCAGTAGTATCACGTCCCCCGGGGGCAATCAGCCCCAGCATTTT,CASSITSPGGNQPQHF
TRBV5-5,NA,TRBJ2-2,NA,TGTGCCAGCAGCGCCCGGGACATCCGACCCCCTAACACCGGGGAGCTGTTTTTT,CASSARDIRPPNTGELFF
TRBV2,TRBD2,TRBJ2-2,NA,TGTGCCAGCAGTGACGAAGGACTAGCGGGAGCCGGCACCGGGGAGCTGTTTTTT,CASSDEGLAGAGTGELFF
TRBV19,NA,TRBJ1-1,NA,TGTGCCGCCCGTAGGTCAGGGGCAACTGAAGCTTTCTTT,CAARRSGATEAFF
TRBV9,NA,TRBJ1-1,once,TGTGCCAGCAGCGTATCGGGGAACACTGAAGCTTCCTTT,CASSVSGNTEASF
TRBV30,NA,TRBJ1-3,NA,TGTGCCTGGAGTGTACAGAACACCATATATTTT,CAWSVQNTIYF
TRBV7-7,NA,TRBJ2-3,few,TGTGCTAGCAGCTTACGTAGCGGCACAGATACGCAGTATTTT,CASSLRSGTDTQYF
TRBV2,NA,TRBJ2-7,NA,TGTGCCAGCAGTGAACGTGCCTACGAGCAGTACTTC,CASSERAYEQYF
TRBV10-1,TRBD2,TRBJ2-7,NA,TGCGCCAGCAGTGAGAATTCAGCGGGGGGCTACGAGCAGTACTTC,CASSENSAGGYEQYF
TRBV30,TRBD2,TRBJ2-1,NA,TGTGCCTGGAGTGTTGGCGGGAGTTACAATGAGCAGTTCTTC,CAWSVGGSYNEQFF
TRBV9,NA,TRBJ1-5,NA,TGTGCCAGCAGCGTAGATGACAGGAATCAGCCCCAGCATTTT,CASSVDDRNQPQHF